One sample yielded the 15 T cell receptor beta chains listed below, sequenced in a study of technical replicates of blood from four donors. TCRdb keeps only in-frame clones here, not all; method: immunoSEQ multiplex PCR. The sample has 65,000 to 80,000 clones, around 90% seen once; the top ten hold under 0.5%. Sample: T cells isolated from PBMCs. These receptor sequences come from a human donor in good health.

This sequence joins TRBV18 and TRBJ2-5; 8 bases line up with TRBD2. The CDR3 has 16 residues. CDR1 is KGHSH and CDR2 is LQKENI in the germline V gene. Losses at the gene ends were 4 bases for V and 5 bases for J; bases not matched to a gene: 12. The CDR3 sequence is CASSLSGSISWETQYF. Written as DNA, the CDR3 is TGTGCCAGCTCACTAAGCGGGAGCATCTCTTGGGAGACCCAGTACTTC.

V gene TRBV5-6 combines with J gene TRBJ2-5; a possible D gene is TRBD2 (5 bases). Germline loops: CDR1 SGHDT, CDR2 YYEEEE. V dropped 1 base and J dropped 5 bases, with 9 bases sitting between them. This CDR3 contains 13 residues. The CDR3 region is CASSLWERETQYF. The CDR3 DNA follows: TGTGCCAGCAGCTTGTGGGAGCGGGAGACCCAGTACTTC. The full variable domain, in which reference TRBV5-6 and TRBJ2-5 provide the parts outside the CDR3, is DAGVTQSPTHLIKTRGQQVTLRCSPKSGHDTVSWYQQALGQGPQFIFQYYEEEERQRGNFPDRFSGHQFPNYSSELNVNALLLGDSALYLCASSLWERETQYFGPGTRLLVL.

This chain connects TRBV10-2 to TRBJ2-7; 10 positions agree with TRBD2. The CDR3 covers 16 residues. Unmatched junction bases numbered 11, after V lost 4 bases and J lost 5 bases. CDR1 and CDR2 from the germline V gene are WSHSY and SAAADI. CDR3 residues: CASSAGPSGSLHEQYF. CDR3 DNA sequence: TGCGCCAGCAGTGCAGGCCCTAGCGGGAGTTTGCACGAGCAGTACTTC.

V usage is TRBV4-1 and J usage is TRBJ2-1, with D perhaps matching TRBD2 (6 bases). The CDR3 is 15 residues long. V lost 0 bases to trimming and J lost 1 base, with 7 bases between them. In germline, CDR1 is MGHRA, CDR2 YSYEKL. The CDR3, as DNA: TGCGCCAGCAGCCAAGACGGGGGATCCTACAATGAGCAGTTCTTC. This sequence encodes CASSQDGGSYNEQFF.

The V call is TRBV6-5, the J call TRBJ1-1; the D gene is possibly TRBD1 (6 bases). The CDR3 is 13 amino acids. Germline-derived CDR1 and CDR2 are MNHEY and SVGAGI. V was shortened by 0 bases and J by 8 bases, with 10 bases between the two germline ends. CDR3: CASSYSRGFEAFF. For the CDR3, the DNA is TGTGCCAGCAGTTACTCTAGGGGGTTCGAAGCTTTCTTT.

The chain is built from TRBV2 and TRBJ2-7; D not resolved. This CDR3 region has 12 residues. Trimming took off 7 bases at V and 6 bases at J, with 13 bases between the two ends. The germline CDR1 and CDR2 sequences are SNHLY and FYNNEI. The CDR3 DNA reads TGTGCCAGCATCGACTCGACCCTCGAGCAGTACTTC. Its protein product is CASIDSTLEQYF.

V gene TRBV25-1 combines with J gene TRBJ2-7; D may be TRBD2 (5 bases). The CDR3 totals 12 residues. V lost 5 bases to trimming and J lost 6 bases, with 11 bases between them. The germline V gene encodes CDR1 MGHDK and CDR2 SYGVNS. CDR3 region: CASSRLAGEQYF. Here the CDR3 DNA reads TGTGCCAGCAGTAGGCTAGCAGGCGAGCAGTACTTC.

The chain uses TRBV2 and TRBJ2-7; TRBD1 matches at 10 bases. Germline values: CDR1 SNHLY, CDR2 FYNNEI. The CDR3 totals 17 residues. The trim removed 2 bases at V and 2 bases at J, leaving 9 bases unmatched. CDR3 sequence reads: CASSEPGQGIGAYEQYF. In DNA form, the CDR3 reads TGTGCCAGCAGTGAACCGGGACAGGGGATCGGCGCCTACGAGCAGTACTTC.

The J gene is TRBJ2-5, the V gene TRBV6-5; 7 bases are shared with TRBD2. Germline V gene sequence: CDR1 MNHEY, CDR2 SVGAGI. The V gene end was trimmed by 0 bases and the J gene end by 3 bases; junction bases not matched to a gene: 7. This CDR3 has 16 residues. The DNA for the CDR3 is TGTGCCAGCAGTTACTCAAACGCGGGAGCTGAAGAGACCCAGTACTTC. As protein: CASSYSNAGAEETQYF.

V is TRBV7-2 and J is TRBJ2-7, with D possibly TRBD2 on 6 matching bases. V dropped 1 base and J dropped 6 bases, with 13 bases sitting between them. Germline lookup yields CDR1 SGHTA and CDR2 FQGNSA. The CDR3 length is 14 residues. In DNA, the CDR3 is TGTGCCAGCAGCTTAGGTGGGGGGATGGGCGAGCAGTACTTC. Translating it yields CASSLGGGMGEQYF.

This sequence joins TRBV19 and TRBJ2-2, with TRBD1 matching 9 bases. Germline CDR1 and CDR2: LNHDA and SQIVND (reference sequence). This CDR3 is built from 14 residues. The junction had 2 bases not matched to a gene; V was cut back by 3 bases and J by 6 bases. The CDR3 nucleotides are TGTGCCAGTAGTATGGGACAGGGTGCCGGGGAGCTGTTTTTT. This sequence encodes CASSMGQGAGELFF.

The genes are TRBV29-1 and TRBJ2-7; 7 bases line up with TRBD2. Germline values: CDR1 SQVTM, CDR2 ANQGSEA. There are 13 residues in the CDR3. V gave up 6 bases and J gave up 1 base; unmatched junction bases: 6. The DNA of the CDR3 is TGCAGCGTGGGGGGAGGGGAGTCCTACGAGCAGTACTTC. Its protein product is CSVGGGESYEQYF.

V usage is TRBV9 and J usage is TRBJ2-7; 10 bases are shared with TRBD1. The CDR3 covers 16 residues. The trim removed 4 bases at V and 2 bases at J, leaving 9 bases unmatched. Germline CDR1 reads SGDLS; CDR2 reads YYNGEE. The CDR3 DNA reads as TGTGCCAGCAGCCGAGAATGGGGACAGGGGACCTACGAGCAGTACTTC. This gives the protein CASSREWGQGTYEQYF.

The V and J genes are TRBV7-9 and TRBJ1-1, with D possibly matching TRBD1 (5 bases). CDR3 length equals 14 residues. The germline CDR1 and CDR2 sequences are SEHNR and FQNEAQ (reference sequence). With 1 base removed from V and 6 bases from J, the gap between germline ends came to 12 bases. CDR3 sequence (DNA): TGTGCCAGCAGCTTAGGGGCGGGGCCCGCTGAAGCTTTCTTT. Translated: CASSLGAGPAEAFF.

This rearrangement joins TRBV2 to TRBJ2-1, with 8 bases aligning to TRBD2. The V gene's germline CDR1 is SNHLY and CDR2 FYNNEI. The CDR3 contains 14 residues. V lost 10 bases, J lost 4 bases, and 9 bases stayed unmatched. The CDR3 sequence: CATLPGLVYNEQFF. CDR3 in DNA: TGTGCCACCCTTCCGGGACTAGTTTACAATGAGCAGTTCTTC.